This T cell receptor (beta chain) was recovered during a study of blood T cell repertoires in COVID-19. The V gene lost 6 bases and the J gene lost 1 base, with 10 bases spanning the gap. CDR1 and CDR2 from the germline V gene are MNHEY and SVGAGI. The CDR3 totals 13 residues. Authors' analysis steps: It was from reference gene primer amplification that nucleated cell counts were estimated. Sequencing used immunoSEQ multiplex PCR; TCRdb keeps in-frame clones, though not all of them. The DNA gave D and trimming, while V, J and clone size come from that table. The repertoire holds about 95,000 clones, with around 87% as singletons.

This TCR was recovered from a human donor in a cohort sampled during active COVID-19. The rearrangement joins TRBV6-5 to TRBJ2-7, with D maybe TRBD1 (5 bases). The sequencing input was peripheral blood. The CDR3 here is CASRETDSYEQYF. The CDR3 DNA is TGTGCCAGCAGAGAGACAGATTCCTACGAGCAGTACTTC.